One sample yielded the 18 T cell receptor beta chains listed below, sequenced in a study of identical twins. TCRdb used MiXCR to reprocess the 5' RACE reads, holding one entry per CDR3 protein. The sample has a few hundred thousand distinct CDR3 sequences, around 8.3% seen once. This same sample was also part of a study on yellow fever vaccine responses in identical twins.

Input material: CD8+ T cells sorted from blood. All receptors come from a woman younger than 30 in good health.

This clonotype was recorded a few times. The CDR3 DNA is TGCGCCAGCAGCTTGGAGGTAGTCGGTGAGCAGTTCTTC. It specifies CASSLEVVGEQFF. The chain employs TRBV5-1 and TRBJ2-1; D gene ambiguous. The CDR3 loop spans 13 amino acids. The germline V gene encodes CDR1 SGHRS and CDR2 YFSETQ. The V gene lost 0 bases and the J gene lost 9 bases, with 10 bases spanning the gap.

This clonotype was counted ten times or more. The chain is built from TRBV27 and TRBJ1-5; the D gene is possibly TRBD1 (5 bases). Trimming took off 5 bases at V and 1 base at J, with 18 bases between the two ends. Germline assignment: CDR1 MNHEY and CDR2 SMNVEV (reference sequence). The CDR3 runs to 17 residues. CDR3 DNA sequence: TGTGCCAGCAGTCCCCGCCAGGGCTTTGGCAGCAATCAGCCCCAGCATTTT. This encodes CASSPRQGFGSNQPQHF.

This clonotype was detected a few times. The gene calls are TRBV20-1 and TRBJ1-2; 8 nucleotides line up with TRBD1. V gave up 0 bases and J gave up 7 bases; unmatched junction bases: 4. There are 13 residues in the CDR3. CDR1 is DFQATT and CDR2 is SNEGSKA in the germline V gene (reference sequence). This CDR3 reads CSARDRGQSGYTF. The CDR3 bases are TGCAGTGCTAGAGACAGGGGGCAAAGTGGCTACACCTTC.

The V call is TRBV28, the J call TRBJ2-7; D might be TRBD1 or TRBD2, each matching 6 bases. Between the trimmed V and J ends, which lost 6 bases and 5 bases, there was a span of 20 bases. From germline, CDR1 is MDHEN and CDR2 SYDVKM. The CDR3 runs 15 residues. Here the CDR3 reads CASRLGGQYSNEQYF. The DNA for the CDR3 is TGTGCCAGCAGGCTGGGGGGACAATACAGTAACGAGCAGTACTTC. The complete variable domain, with remaining parts taken from reference TRBV28 and TRBJ2-7, reads DVKVTQSSRYLVKRTGEKVFLECVQDMDHENMFWYRQDPGLGLRLIYFSYDVKMKEKGDIPEGYSVSREKKERFSLILESASTNQTSMYLCASRLGGQYSNEQYFGPGTRLTVT.

V usage is TRBV5-4 and J usage is TRBJ2-1; 7 bases are shared with TRBD1. The CDR3 consists of 18 residues. CDR1 is SGHNT and CDR2 is YYREEE in the germline V gene (reference sequence). Trimming removed 0 bases from V and 3 bases from J; junction bases left unmatched: 12. This CDR3 reads CASSLAVLTGAFYNEQFF. The CDR3 DNA follows: TGTGCCAGCAGCTTGGCTGTCCTAACAGGGGCCTTCTACAATGAGCAGTTCTTC.

This clonotype was counted at least ten times. The chain joins TRBV7-9 to TRBJ2-2; possible D gene TRBD2, 6 bases. V lost 7 bases, J lost 1 base, and 16 bases lay in between. CDR3 length equals 16 residues. In germline, CDR1 is SEHNR, CDR2 FQNEAQ (reference sequence). CDR3 sequence: CASINGGLRNTGELFF. The CDR3 region has the DNA TGTGCCAGCATTAACGGGGGTTTGAGGAACACCGGGGAGCTGTTTTTT.

This clonotype was found many times. This chain joins TRBV10-2 and TRBJ2-5; 9 nucleotides align to TRBD2. With V trimmed by 7 bases and J by 2 bases, 8 bases remained unmatched. In germline, CDR1 is WSHSY, CDR2 SAAADI. The CDR3 runs to 15 residues. DNA for the CDR3: TGCGCCAGCAACCCACTGCGGGAGGGACAAGAGACCCAGTACTTC. Protein product: CASNPLREGQETQYF.

The sample holds a few counts of this clonotype. The chain combines TRBV7-9 with TRBJ2-3, with 12 bases aligning to TRBD2. Germline lookup yields CDR1 SEHNR and CDR2 FQNEAQ (reference sequence). The CDR3 totals 16 residues. V shed 5 bases and J 4 bases; nucleotides not matched to a gene: 7. The CDR3 coding sequence is TGTGCCAGCAGCCCCTCTAGCGGGGGGGTGGCAGATACGCAGTATTTT. This sequence encodes CASSPSSGGVADTQYF.

This clonotype has only a few counts. This chain connects TRBV12-3 or TRBV12-4 to TRBJ2-7, with 8 bases aligning to TRBD2. Trimming at V came to 3 bases and at J to 7 bases, leaving 17 bases not matched to a gene. The CDR3 length is 17 residues. CDR3 in amino acids: CASSLENGSGGPGEQYF. The CDR3, as DNA: TGTGCCAGCAGTTTGGAAAATGGAAGCGGGGGACCTGGGGAGCAGTACTTC.

This clonotype was picked up a small number of times. The genes are TRBV7-9 and TRBJ2-3, with 7 bases fitting TRBD1. Per germline, CDR1 SEHNR and CDR2 FQNEAQ (reference sequence). J was trimmed by 1 base and V by 5 bases; bases with no gene match: 6. This CDR3 has 15 amino acids. CDR3 sequence: CASSTRQGRTDTQYF. In DNA, the CDR3 is TGTGCCAGCAGCACACGACAGGGACGCACAGATACGCAGTATTTT.

This clonotype has ten or more counts. The chain has TRBV4-3 and TRBJ2-1; 12 bases fit TRBD2. J was trimmed by 4 bases and V by 0 bases; bases with no gene match: 4. The germline V gene has CDR1 LGHNA and CDR2 YSLEER. This CDR3 has 17 amino acids. Here the CDR3 DNA reads TGCGCCAGCAGCCAAGAGGCAGGACTAGCGGGGTACAATGAGCAGTTCTTC. It is translated as CASSQEAGLAGYNEQFF.

This clonotype was recorded a few times. This chain links TRBV6-5 with TRBJ2-2, with 11 positions matching TRBD2. V shed 0 bases and J 5 bases; nucleotides not matched to a gene: 5. This CDR3 comprises 17 residues. Germline CDR1 reads MNHEY; CDR2 reads SVGAGI. The CDR3: CASSYSTSGSVTGELFF. The CDR3 region has the DNA TGTGCCAGCAGTTACTCCACTAGCGGGAGTGTTACCGGGGAGCTGTTTTTT.

This clonotype was seen more than once but under ten times. The chain has TRBV3-1 and TRBJ2-3; tentative D call: TRBD1 (6 bases). Germline loops: CDR1 LGHDT, CDR2 YNNKEL (reference sequence). V lost 3 bases and J 2 bases, leaving 15 bases between the germline ends. The CDR3 sequence is 16 residues long. The CDR3 protein is CASSHHSRTDTDTQYF. CDR3 in DNA: TGTGCCAGCAGCCACCACTCCCGGACAGACACAGATACGCAGTATTTT.

This clonotype was detected a few times. The chain joins TRBV24-1 to TRBJ2-7; possible D gene TRBD2, 6 bases. The CDR3 consists of 13 residues. Per the germline V gene, CDR1 is KGHDR and CDR2 is SFDVKD. V was shortened by 2 bases and J by 5 bases, with 9 bases between the two germline ends. CDR3 in amino acids: CATSDSGEDEQYF. CDR3 DNA: TGTGCCACCAGTGATTCGGGAGAAGACGAGCAGTACTTC.

CDR3 amino acids: CASTTSGRDTDTQYF. DNA of the CDR3: TGTGCCAGCACCACTAGCGGGAGGGACACAGATACGCAGTATTTT. J is TRBJ2-3 and V is TRBV6-1, with 13 bases fitting TRBD2. CDR1 is MNHNS and CDR2 is SASEGT in the germline V gene. The CDR3 consists of 15 residues. The V segment lost 7 bases and the J segment 2 bases; nucleotides outside the gene matches: 3.

At least ten counts were recorded for this clonotype. CDR3 protein: CSVEGNSPDTQYF. DNA of the CDR3: TGCAGCGTTGAAGGGAATAGCCCAGATACGCAGTATTTT. This chain links TRBV29-1 with TRBJ2-3; unclear D gene. Trimming removed 1 base from V and 4 bases from J, with 9 bases in between. Germline CDR1 is SQVTM and CDR2 is ANQGSEA. The CDR3 is 13 amino acids.

V is TRBV9 and J is TRBJ2-7; D is unclear. CDR1 and CDR2 (germline): SGDLS, YYNGEE. The CDR3 extends over 15 amino acids. The V and J ends lost 4 bases and 4 bases respectively, with 18 bases between them. The CDR3 is CASSPEVVAAYEQYF. The CDR3 region has the DNA TGTGCCAGCAGCCCTGAAGTCGTGGCGGCGTACGAGCAGTACTTC.

This clonotype appeared a few times. The V call is TRBV11-1, the J call TRBJ2-5; 12 bases align to TRBD2. Germline trimming cut 2 bases from V and 4 bases from J; bases unmatched to any gene: 11. Germline V lookup: CDR1 SGHAT, CDR2 FQDESV (reference sequence). CDR3 size: 18 residues. The CDR3 DNA sequence: TGTGCCAGCAGCTTAAGCCCTAGCGGGAGGGCCTTGGGAGAGACCCAGTACTTC. Residues: CASSLSPSGRALGETQYF. Full variable domain (outside the CDR3, taken from reference TRBV11-1 and TRBJ2-5): EAEVAQSPRYKITEKSQAVAFWCDPISGHATLYWYRQILGQGPELLVQFQDESVVDDSQLPKDRFSAERLKGVDSTLKIQPAELGDSAMYLCASSLSPSGRALGETQYFGPGTRLLVL.